One sample yielded the 30 T cell receptor beta chains listed below, sequenced in a study of CD8+CD57+ T cells in acquired aplastic anemia. For sequencing, patients were chosen who had shown expansion of CD8+CD57+ cells by flow cytometry. Genomic DNA, the template, was used for profiling of the TCR beta VDJ and CDR3. From the reads, TCRdb called clonotypes with MiXCR, one entry per CDR3 protein. The repertoire holds approximately 170,000 distinct CDR3 sequences, with 40% to 55% as singletons. Sequencing used sorted CD4+, CD8+, or CD8+CD57+ T cells (not recorded which) from PBMCs. The receptors originated from a human donor with aplastic anemia.

To note about this clonotype: Its ends do not fully match the called genes, so a read error is possible. The rearrangement links TRBV27 to TRBJ1-6; TRBD1 matches 7 bases. The CDR3 runs to 15 residues. CDR1 is MNHEY and CDR2 is SMNVEV in the germline V gene (reference sequence). CDR3 sequence: CASARTGGVGSPRHF. In DNA, the CDR3 is TGTGCCAGCGCTAGGACAGGTGGGGTGGGTTCACCCCGCCACTTT.

In regard to this clonotype: A read error may explain this, as a much larger clone is one base away. The chain combines TRBV6-2 or TRBV6-3 with TRBJ1-5; 7 nucleotides line up with TRBD1. The CDR3 totals 14 residues. Germline loops: CDR1 MNHEY, CDR2 SVGEGT. The CDR3 region is CPSSSTGQNQPQHF. The CDR3, as DNA: TGTCCCAGCAGTTCGACAGGGCAAAATCAGCCCCAGCATTTT.

This clonotype was found many times. This sequence joins TRBV12-3 or TRBV12-4 and TRBJ1-6; 7 bases map to TRBD1. CDR3 length: 14 residues. Trimming removed 7 bases from V and 7 bases from J; junction bases left unmatched: 7. CDR3 sequence reads: CASTPTGRNSPLHF. The CDR3 coding sequence is TGTGCCAGCACCCCGACAGGGCGGAATTCACCCCTCCACTTT.

CDR3 DNA sequence: TGCAGTGCTAGTAGGCTAGCGGGGACCTACAATGAGCAGTACGTC. This codes for CSASRLAGTYNEQYV. The chain recombines TRBV20-1 with TRBJ2-7, with 9 positions matching TRBD2. After removal of 3 bases from V and 7 bases from J, the junction contained 13 bases not matched to a gene. The CDR3 is made up of 15 amino acids. Germline V gene lookup returns CDR1 DFQATT and CDR2 SNEGSKA (reference sequence).

The chain has TRBV20-1 and TRBJ1-1; the D gene is possibly TRBD1 (5 bases). Deletions cut 5 bases from V and 6 bases from J, with 10 bases between. This CDR3 region has 11 residues. Germline CDR1 is DFQATT and CDR2 is SNEGSKA (reference sequence). CDR3 region: CSAFQGAEAFF. CDR3 bases: TGCAGTGCTTTCCAGGGCGCTGAAGCTTTCTTT.

Concerning this clonotype: One end of the junction does not line up with germline, which may come from a read error. V gene TRBV7-6 combines with J gene TRBJ2-5; 9 bases are a match to TRBD1. This CDR3 has 16 amino acids. From germline, CDR1 is SGHVS and CDR2 FNYEAQ. The CDR3, as DNA: TGTGCCGGCAGCCCCACCGGGACAGGGCCGACAGAGACCCAGTACTTC. It is translated as CAGSPTGTGPTETQYF.

This clonotype was counted at least ten times. The chain is built from TRBV5-5 and TRBJ2-7; 9 bases align to TRBD2. There are 15 residues in the CDR3. Germline V gives CDR1 SGHKS, CDR2 YYEKEE (reference sequence). Trimming cost V 3 bases and J 5 bases; bases outside gene matches: 9. CDR3 protein: CASSSAGTSKNEQYV. The CDR3 nucleotides read TGTGCCAGCAGCTCGGCCGGGACTAGCAAGAACGAGCAGTACGTC.

On this clonotype itself: The junction and the germline gene differ at one end; a read error may be behind it. V is TRBV10-3 and J is TRBJ1-2; 12 bases map to TRBD1. CDR1 and CDR2 (germline): ENHRY, SYGVKD. CDR3 size: 16 residues. The CDR3 DNA follows: TGTGCCAGCAGTTACACCGGGACAGGGGGCAGCTATGGCTACACCTTC. It codes for CASSYTGTGGSYGYTF.

The chain has TRBV12-3 or TRBV12-4 and TRBJ1-6, with 8 nucleotides matching TRBD1. The CDR3 is made up of 15 amino acids. V lost 6 bases and J lost 7; bases outside the gene matches: 8. This CDR3 reads CASRTSDRENSPLHF. CDR3 nucleotides: TGTGCCAGCAGGACCTCGGACAGGGAAAATTCACCCCTCCACTTT.

The chain uses TRBV6-2 or TRBV6-3 and TRBJ1-5, with 8 positions matching TRBD1. The V gene end was trimmed by 2 bases and the J gene end by 1 base; junction bases not matched to a gene: 1. The CDR3 has 15 residues. Germline V gene sequence: CDR1 MNHEY, CDR2 SVGEGT. Written as DNA, the CDR3 is TGTGCCAGCAGTTACCAGGGGGCGAGCAATCAGCCCCAGCATTTT. Translation gives CASSYQGASNQPQHF.

This rearrangement joins TRBV18 to TRBJ1-3; D not certain. Germline V gives CDR1 KGHSH, CDR2 LQKENI. The CDR3 is made up of 15 amino acids. The V end was cut by 6 bases, the J end by 2 bases, with 14 bases between. CDR3 amino acids: CASSPTRTAGNTIYF. The CDR3 DNA is TGTGCCAGCTCGCCGACAAGGACGGCTGGAAACACCATATATTTT.

The table lists this clonotype with many counts. The rearrangement links TRBV5-8 to TRBJ1-2; 9 positions match TRBD1. Germline V gives CDR1 SGHTS, CDR2 YDEGEE. There are 13 residues in the CDR3. V dropped 4 bases and J dropped 3; count of bases not matched to a gene: 1. The CDR3: CASSGDRDYGYTF. CDR3 sequence (DNA): TGTGCCAGCAGCGGGGACAGGGACTATGGCTACACCTTC.

This clonotype was seen many times. The V call is TRBV5-1, the J call TRBJ1-2; 9 bases agree with TRBD1. CDR1 and CDR2 from the germline V gene are SGHRS and YFSETQ. The CDR3 runs to 14 residues. V gave up 3 bases and J gave up 1 base; unmatched junction bases: 1. CDR3 nucleotide sequence: TGCGCCAGCAGCTCGGACAGGGGTAACTATGGCTACACCTTC. Its translation is CASSSDRGNYGYTF.

The J gene is TRBJ2-7, the V gene TRBV19; D is uncertain. The germline V gene has CDR1 LNHDA and CDR2 SQIVND (reference sequence). The germline V and J ends were trimmed by 5 bases and 3 bases, with 11 bases remaining between them. The CDR3 runs to 13 residues. CDR3 coding DNA: TGTGCCAGTAGTCTGAAGGTTTACTACGAGCAGTACTTC. Protein product: CASSLKVYYEQYF.

For this clonotype: This may be a read error: a much more frequent sequence differs by one nucleotide. V gene TRBV4-3 combines with J gene TRBJ1-1, with 10 positions matching TRBD1. This CDR3 has 15 amino acids. Germline assignment: CDR1 LGHNA and CDR2 YSLEER. In DNA form, the CDR3 reads TGCGCCAGCAGCGGTACTGGGACAGGGGCCGCAGAAGCTCTCTTT. Protein: CASSGTGTGAAEALF.

Comment on this clonotype: The junction differs from germline at one of its ends, possibly a read error. This chain joins TRBV27 and TRBJ1-6; D gene uncertain. Germline V lookup: CDR1 MNHEY, CDR2 SMNVEV (reference sequence). The CDR3 consists of 17 residues. CDR3 protein: CASSLGAAAALISPPHF. Written as DNA, the CDR3 is TGTGCCAGCAGTTTAGGTGCTGCGGCGGCCCTCATTTCACCCCCCCACTTT.

CDR3 protein: CATSARARSTDTQYF. The CDR3 coding sequence is TGTGCCACCAGTGCCCGGGCCCGTAGCACAGATACGCAGTATTTT. This chain links TRBV24-1 with TRBJ2-3; D is uncertain. Germline-derived CDR1 and CDR2 are KGHDR and SFDVKD. V was pared by 5 bases and J by 0 bases, with 11 bases between. This CDR3 has 15 amino acids.

In this sample, this clonotype turned up a few times. Since a much larger clone is just one base distant, this may be a read error. The chain couples TRBV7-2 to TRBJ2-7; D not certain. Trimming cost V 2 bases and J 3 bases, with 8 bases left between them. The CDR3 is made up of 13 amino acids. Germline values: CDR1 SGHTA, CDR2 FQGNSA. The CDR3 loop is CASSLTDGYEQYF. The CDR3 DNA follows: TGTGCCAGCAGCTTAACCGACGGCTACGAGCAGTACTTC.

A remark on this clonotype: A much larger clone lies a single base off, so this may be a read error. The chain has TRBV27 and TRBJ1-1, with 7 nucleotides matching TRBD1. Germline lookup yields CDR1 MNHEY and CDR2 SMNVEV (reference sequence). With 11 bases clipped from V and 12 bases from J, the junction kept 12 bases outside the gene matches. There are 11 residues in the CDR3. CDR3 sequence reads: CAGKSGGSTFF. The CDR3 DNA reads as TGTGCCGGCAAGTCAGGGGGTTCAACTTTCTTT.

The chain joins TRBV15 to TRBJ2-7, with D perhaps matching TRBD1 or TRBD2 (5 bases each). The CDR3 has 15 amino acids. Germline CDR1 LNHNV, CDR2 YYDKDF (reference sequence). V lost 6 bases to trimming and J lost 1 base, with 16 bases between them. CDR3 sequence: CATSQTRDGSYEQYF. CDR3 in DNA: TGTGCCACCAGTCAAACTAGGGACGGTTCCTACGAGCAGTACTTC.

In its sample, this clonotype was seen many times. This chain links TRBV24-1 with TRBJ2-3; TRBD2 agrees at 10 bases. CDR3 size: 16 residues. Germline loops: CDR1 KGHDR, CDR2 SFDVKD. J gave up 4 bases and V 6 bases, and 9 bases lay outside the gene matches. CDR3 nucleotide sequence: TGTGCCACCAGTAGGAGGGCTAGCGGGAGCTCAGATACGCAGTATTTT. Amino acid sequence: CATSRRASGSSDTQYF.

Points on this clonotype: Germline and junction disagree at one end, which may indicate a read error. The gene calls are TRBV19 and TRBJ2-1; 8 bases map to TRBD2. Germline V gene lookup returns CDR1 LNHDA and CDR2 SQIVND (reference sequence). CDR3 length: 16 residues. The CDR3: CASSMGSGASYSEQFF. CDR3 DNA sequence: TGTGCCAGTAGTATGGGTAGCGGGGCCTCCTACAGTGAGCAGTTCTTC.

In this sample, this clonotype turned up many times. The chain combines TRBV20-1 with TRBJ2-1; D not certain. V gave up 5 bases and J gave up 13 bases, with 15 bases separating them. Germline lookup yields CDR1 DFQATT and CDR2 SNEGSKA (reference sequence). The CDR3 totals 11 residues. The CDR3 spells CSAPTATSQFF. The CDR3 bases are TGCAGTGCTCCTACAGCGACGAGCCAGTTCTTC.

The rearrangement uses TRBV7-6 and TRBJ2-7; 9 nucleotides match TRBD1. CDR3 length equals 16 residues. The V gene's germline CDR1 is SGHVS and CDR2 FNYEAQ. V was pared by 5 bases and J by 2 bases, with 10 bases of the junction left unmatched. CDR3 in amino acids: CASSVTGGNEAYEQYF. In DNA, the CDR3 is TGTGCCAGCAGCGTTACAGGGGGCAATGAGGCCTACGAGCAGTACTTC.

The genes are TRBV15 and TRBJ2-7, with unresolved D. From germline, CDR1 is LNHNV and CDR2 YYDKDF (reference sequence). The CDR3 loop spans 12 amino acids. Trimming cost V 0 bases and J 7 bases, with 7 bases left between them. The CDR3 DNA is TGTGCCACCAGCAGAGATCGGCTGGAGCAGTACTTC. Translated: CATSRDRLEQYF.

This clonotype was seen once. A much more abundant neighbour one base away suggests this may be a read error. The gene calls are TRBV11-3 and TRBJ1-5; maybe TRBD1 (6 bases). Per the germline V gene, CDR1 is SGHNT and CDR2 is YENEEA. The V end was cut by 6 bases, the J end by 1 base, with 13 bases between. This CDR3 contains 15 residues. The CDR3 reads CASSKQGRSNQPQHF. In DNA form, the CDR3 reads TGTGCCAGCAGTAAACAGGGACGGAGCAATCAGCCCCAGCATTTT.

This clonotype occurred many times. The genes are TRBV5-4 and TRBJ1-1; 8 bases agree with TRBD1. After removal of 3 bases from V and 4 bases from J, the junction contained 8 bases not matched to a gene. CDR1 is SGHNT, CDR2 YYREEE, per germline (reference sequence). The length of the CDR3 is 15 residues. CDR3 DNA sequence: TGTGCCAGCAGCTCCCCAGGGGGCCGGGGCACTGAAGCTTTCTTT. Translation gives CASSSPGGRGTEAFF.

Many counts were recorded for this clonotype. CDR3 residues: CSATDRSANTEAFF. CDR3 in DNA: TGCAGTGCCACGGACAGGAGTGCGAACACTGAAGCTTTCTTT. The J gene is TRBJ1-1, the V gene TRBV20-1; 7 nucleotides align to TRBD1. The germline V gene encodes CDR1 DFQATT and CDR2 SNEGSKA (reference sequence). This CDR3 is built from 14 residues. J gave up 1 base and V 6 bases, and 8 bases lay outside the gene matches.

This chain uses TRBV2 with TRBJ2-5, with a possible D match to TRBD1 (6 bases). Trimming removed 6 bases at V and 2 bases at J, with 19 bases between. CDR1 and CDR2 from the germline V gene are SNHLY and FYNNEI. The CDR3 length is 16 residues. CDR3: CASSEITRTDQETQYF. CDR3 bases: TGTGCCAGCAGCGAAATAACGCGGACAGATCAAGAGACCCAGTACTTC.

The chain combines TRBV7-3 with TRBJ2-3; possibly TRBD2 for D (6 bases). V was clipped by 4 bases and J by 11 bases, with 16 bases between them. This CDR3 has 13 amino acids. Per the germline V gene, CDR1 is SGHTA and CDR2 is FQGTGA. CDR3 bases: TGTGCCAGCAGCTGGCTAGCGAACAATGAGCAGTATTTT. It specifies CASSWLANNEQYF.